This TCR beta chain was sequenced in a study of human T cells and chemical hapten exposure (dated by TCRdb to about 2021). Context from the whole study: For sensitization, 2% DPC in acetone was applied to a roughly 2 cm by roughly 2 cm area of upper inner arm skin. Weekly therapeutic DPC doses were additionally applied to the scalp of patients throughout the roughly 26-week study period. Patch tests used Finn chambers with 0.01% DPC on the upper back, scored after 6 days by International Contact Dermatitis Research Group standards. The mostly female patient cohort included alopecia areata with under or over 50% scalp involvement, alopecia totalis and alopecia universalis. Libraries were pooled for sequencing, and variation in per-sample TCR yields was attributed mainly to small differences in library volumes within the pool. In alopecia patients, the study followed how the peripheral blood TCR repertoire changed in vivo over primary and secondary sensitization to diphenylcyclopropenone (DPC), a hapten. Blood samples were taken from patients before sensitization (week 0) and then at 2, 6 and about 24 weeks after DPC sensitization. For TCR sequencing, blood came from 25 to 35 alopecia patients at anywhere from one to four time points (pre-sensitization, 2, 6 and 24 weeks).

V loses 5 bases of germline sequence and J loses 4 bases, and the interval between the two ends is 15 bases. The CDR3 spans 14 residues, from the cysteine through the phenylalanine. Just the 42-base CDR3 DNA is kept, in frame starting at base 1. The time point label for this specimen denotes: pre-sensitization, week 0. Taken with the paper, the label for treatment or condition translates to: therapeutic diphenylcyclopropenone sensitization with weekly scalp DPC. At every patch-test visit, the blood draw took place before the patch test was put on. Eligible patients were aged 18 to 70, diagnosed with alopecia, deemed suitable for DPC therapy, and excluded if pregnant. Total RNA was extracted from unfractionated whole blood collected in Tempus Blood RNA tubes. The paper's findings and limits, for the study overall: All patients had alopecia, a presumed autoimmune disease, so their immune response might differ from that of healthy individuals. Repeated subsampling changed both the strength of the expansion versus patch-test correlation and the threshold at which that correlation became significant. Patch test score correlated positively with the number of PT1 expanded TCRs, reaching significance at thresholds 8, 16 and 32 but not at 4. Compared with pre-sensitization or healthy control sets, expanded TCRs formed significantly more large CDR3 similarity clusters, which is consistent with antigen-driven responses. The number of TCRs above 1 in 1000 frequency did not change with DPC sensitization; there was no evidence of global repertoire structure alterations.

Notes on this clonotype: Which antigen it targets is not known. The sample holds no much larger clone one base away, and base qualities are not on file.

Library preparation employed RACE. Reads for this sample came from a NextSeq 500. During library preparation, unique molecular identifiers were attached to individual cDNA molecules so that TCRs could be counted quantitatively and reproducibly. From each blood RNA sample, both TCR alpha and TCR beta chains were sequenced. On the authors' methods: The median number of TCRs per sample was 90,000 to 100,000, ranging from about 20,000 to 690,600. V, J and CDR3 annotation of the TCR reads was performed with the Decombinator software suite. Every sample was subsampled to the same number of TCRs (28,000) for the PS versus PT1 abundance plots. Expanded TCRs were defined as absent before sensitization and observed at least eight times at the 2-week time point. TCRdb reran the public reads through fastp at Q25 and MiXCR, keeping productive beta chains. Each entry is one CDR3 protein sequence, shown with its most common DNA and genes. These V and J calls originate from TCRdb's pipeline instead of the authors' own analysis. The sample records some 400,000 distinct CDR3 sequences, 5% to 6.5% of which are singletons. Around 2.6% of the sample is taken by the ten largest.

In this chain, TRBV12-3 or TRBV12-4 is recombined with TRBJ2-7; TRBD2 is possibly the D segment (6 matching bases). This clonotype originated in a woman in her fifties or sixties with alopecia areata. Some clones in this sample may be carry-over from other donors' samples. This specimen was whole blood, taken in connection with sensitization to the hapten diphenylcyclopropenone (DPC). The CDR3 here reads CASSIGGIPYEQYF. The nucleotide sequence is TGTGCCAGCAGTATCGGGGGAATCCCGTACGAGCAGTACTTC.